These 13 T cell receptor beta chains originate from one sample sequenced in a study of T cells in Graves' hyperthyroidism and ophthalmopathy. Amplified TCR beta CDR3 regions came from RNA transcripts. First-round RT-PCR of the TCR CDR3 relied on the HTBI primer set. TCRdb re-called the multiplex PCR reads through MiXCR, storing one row per CDR3 protein. The sample holds around 500,000 distinct CDR3 sequences, around a fifth seen once. Sequenced material: blood. Every receptor here comes from a woman aged 70 to 79 with Graves' ophthalmopathy.

The genes are TRBV5-1 and TRBJ2-3; 8 bases map to TRBD1. This CDR3 has 17 residues. Germline trimming cut 3 bases from V and 5 bases from J; bases unmatched to any gene: 14. CDR1 SGHRS and CDR2 YFSETQ come from the germline V gene. The CDR3 DNA follows: TGCGCCAGCAGCTCGGGGCTCCTACAGGGGGAAGGAGATACGCAGTATTTT. The encoded protein is CASSSGLLQGEGDTQYF.

In its sample, this clonotype was seen many times. This chain uses TRBV6-2 or TRBV6-3 with TRBJ2-4; either TRBD1 or TRBD2 may supply D (7 bases each). V shed 6 bases and J shed 6 bases, with 18 bases lying between them. The germline V gene encodes CDR1 MNHEY and CDR2 SVGEGT. The CDR3 contains 15 residues. CDR3 amino acids: CASSLGEGAGNIQYF. The CDR3, as DNA: TGTGCCAGCAGCCTCGGGGAGGGGGCTGGAAACATTCAGTACTTC.

This chain links TRBV12-5 with TRBJ2-1; 10 nucleotides agree with TRBD1. The CDR3 covers 18 residues. The V segment lost 6 bases and the J segment 4 bases; nucleotides outside the gene matches: 15. Looked up from germline, CDR1 is LGHNT and CDR2 is FRNRAP. CDR3 region: CASGSDRGPIRGYNEQFF. Here the CDR3 DNA reads TGTGCTAGTGGCTCTGACAGGGGGCCTATACGGGGATACAATGAGCAGTTCTTC.

This clonotype has only a few counts. As DNA, the CDR3 is TGTGCCAGCAGTCCCCGACTAGCGGGAACCGGGGAGCTGTTTTTT. It is translated as CASSPRLAGTGELFF. The rearrangement links TRBV12-3 or TRBV12-4 to TRBJ2-2; 11 positions match TRBD2. CDR3 length equals 15 residues. Losses at the gene ends were 5 bases for V and 5 bases for J; bases not matched to a gene: 4.

Concerning this clonotype: Possible read error: a much larger clone is one base away. The CDR3 loop reads CASSEALGTEALF. For the CDR3, the DNA is TGTGCCAGCAGTGAAGCCCTAGGGACTGAAGCTCTCTTT. The J gene is TRBJ1-1, the V gene TRBV6-1, with D perhaps matching TRBD1 (5 bases). CDR3 length: 13 residues. Germline values: CDR1 MNHNS, CDR2 SASEGT.

The gene calls are TRBV19 and TRBJ1-6; 8 positions agree with TRBD1. The CDR3 length is 17 residues. V lost 3 bases to trimming and J lost 8 bases; unmatched junction nucleotides: 12. The germline V gene encodes CDR1 LNHDA and CDR2 SQIVND (reference sequence). The CDR3 protein is CASSILALGQGYSPLHF. The CDR3 bases are TGTGCCAGTAGTATCCTCGCCCTTGGACAGGGTTATTCACCCCTCCACTTT.

This clonotype was counted between two and nine times. This chain connects TRBV12-5 to TRBJ2-1; D might be TRBD2 (5 bases). This CDR3 is built from 14 residues. From germline, CDR1 is LGHNT and CDR2 FRNRAP. The V gene lost 5 bases and the J gene lost 4 bases, with 12 bases spanning the gap. In DNA, the CDR3 is TGTGCTAGTGGTACCAGCGGCCTTTACAATGAGCAGTTCTTC. Protein product: CASGTSGLYNEQFF.

The chain is built from TRBV18 and TRBJ2-5, with TRBD2 identical over 11 bases. The CDR3 contains 19 residues. Per germline, CDR1 KGHSH and CDR2 LQKENI. J lost 0 bases, V lost 1 base, and 10 bases had no gene match. CDR3: CASSPRQLAGVGYQETQYF. CDR3 coding DNA: TGTGCCAGCTCACCACGTCAACTAGCGGGAGTGGGATACCAAGAGACCCAGTACTTC.

The chain is built from TRBV11-1 and TRBJ1-2; no definite D call. Looked up from germline, CDR1 is SGHAT and CDR2 is FQDESV (reference sequence). CDR3 length: 14 amino acids. Trimming stripped 5 bases from V and 6 bases from J, with 16 bases between. CDR3: CASSPVEGRNGYTF. CDR3 nucleotides: TGTGCCAGCAGCCCTGTGGAGGGTAGGAATGGCTACACCTTC.

The chain employs TRBV29-1 and TRBJ1-4, with a weak D call TRBD1 (5 bases). The germline V gene has CDR1 SQVTM and CDR2 ANQGSEA. This CDR3 spans 14 amino acids. Trimming pared 5 bases from V and 7 bases from J, leaving 17 bases between. The CDR3 DNA reads TGCAGCGTTTCGGCCGGGACTAACGTTGAAAAACTGTTTTTT. Protein sequence: CSVSAGTNVEKLFF.

This clonotype has only a few counts. The V call is TRBV25-1, the J call TRBJ1-1, with 7 bases lining up with TRBD1. The J segment lost 2 bases and the V segment lost 10 bases, leaving 10 bases of the junction unmatched. Germline V gene data show CDR1 as MGHDK and CDR2 as SYGVNS. The CDR3 loop spans 14 amino acids. CDR3 nucleotides: TGTGCCACCAGAAGACAGGGCGAAAACACTGAAGCTTTCTTT. This codes for CATRRQGENTEAFF. Full variable domain (rest looked up from reference TRBV25-1 and TRBJ1-1): EADIYQTPRYLVIGTGKKITLECSQTMGHDKMYWYQQDPGMELHLIHYSYGVNSTEKGDLSSESTVSRIRTEHFPLTLESARPSHTSQYLCATRRQGENTEAFFGQGTRLTVV.

The V gene is TRBV10-3, the J gene TRBJ2-7, with 9 positions matching TRBD1. This CDR3 has 15 amino acids. Trimming removed 3 bases from V and 3 bases from J; junction bases left unmatched: 6. CDR1 is ENHRY and CDR2 is SYGVKD in the germline V gene. The CDR3 reads CAISDPGTGNYEQYF. Written as DNA, the CDR3 is TGTGCCATCAGTGATCCCGGGACAGGGAACTACGAGCAGTACTTC.

The chain recombines TRBV28 with TRBJ2-7; possibly TRBD1 for D (5 bases). Trimming shortened V by 3 bases and J by 7 bases, and 13 bases separated the two germline ends. CDR1 MDHEN and CDR2 SYDVKM come from the germline V gene. CDR3 length: 13 amino acids. CDR3 in amino acids: CASSFGANGEQYF. The CDR3 region has the DNA TGTGCCAGCAGTTTTGGGGCCAACGGGGAGCAGTACTTC.